In its sample, the clone carrying this T cell receptor beta chain was seen once. The germline V gene encodes CDR1 SGHTA and CDR2 FQGNSA. This CDR3 region has 15 residues. V dropped 6 bases and J dropped 6; count of bases not matched to a gene: 12. These data come from a study of blood T cell repertoires in COVID-19. Study details: From the United States, Italy and Spain came samples of acute and convalescent COVID-19.

TCRdb's copy holds only in-frame clones and misses some; the assay was immunoSEQ multiplex PCR. Among about 140,000 clones listed, around 81% were seen once. The TCR sequence derives from a woman aged 55-70 years with acute or convalescent COVID-19. The chain has TRBV7-2 and TRBJ2-3, with 7 bases matching TRBD2. Sequenced: peripheral blood. The CDR3 DNA is TGTGCCAGCAGGAAATCAAGGGCGGGGGTGGATACGCAGTATTTT. Translated: CASRKSRAGVDTQYF.